This TCR beta chain came from a study of T cell repertoires in cytomegalovirus infection. Study observations and caveats: Predominance within the ex vivo response was attributable to HLA-C-restricted CMV-specific TCR beta clonotypes.

This clonotype was picked up a small number of times. Its antigen is not identified. Germline V gene lookup returns CDR1 SQVTM and CDR2 ANQGSEA. The CDR3 is made up of 15 amino acids. Trimming took off 3 bases at V and 0 bases at J, with 12 bases between the two ends. TCRdb processed the reads anew with MiXCR; each CDR3 protein has one entry. The profile shows roughly 630,000 distinct CDR3 sequences, 20% to 25% of them singletons. The J gene is TRBJ2-1, the V gene TRBV29-1; D unclear. Sequenced input: CD8+ T cells from PBMCs. The clonotype was recovered from a human donor in good health (CMV status not recorded). Some clones in this sample may be carry-over from other donors' samples. The CDR3 coding sequence is TGCAGCGTTGAGGGTGTGCTGAGCTCCTACAATGAGCAGTTCTTC. Encoded protein: CSVEGVLSSYNEQFF.